The 24 T cell receptor beta chains listed next were all sequenced from one sample in a study of blood T cell repertoires in COVID-19. TCRdb's copy holds only in-frame clones and misses some; the assay was immunoSEQ multiplex PCR. The sample yields tens of thousands of clones, roughly 85% seen once. Sequencing used peripheral blood. Receptors were obtained from a woman aged 45 to 65 with COVID-19, enrolled during active disease.

This CDR3 is CASSLPFLAGGHKDTQYF. The CDR3 DNA sequence: TGTGCCAGCAGCCTCCCATTTCTAGCGGGAGGGCACAAGGATACGCAGTATTTT. The chain is built from TRBV7-9 and TRBJ2-3; 12 bases are a match to TRBD2. The V segment lost 5 bases and the J segment 6 bases; nucleotides outside the gene matches: 15. The CDR3 sequence is 18 residues long. The germline V gene encodes CDR1 SEHNR and CDR2 FQNEAQ (reference sequence).

The chain links TRBV19 to TRBJ1-5; D gene unclear. V shed 2 bases and J shed 1 base, with 9 bases lying between them. Germline V gives CDR1 LNHDA, CDR2 SQIVND (reference sequence). This CDR3 has 15 amino acids. The DNA for the CDR3 is TGTGCCAGTAGTATAAAATTGACAAGCAATCAGCCCCAGCATTTT. It specifies CASSIKLTSNQPQHF.

This clone has a single count. The V call is TRBV28, the J call TRBJ2-7; 8 bases line up with TRBD2. With 5 bases clipped from V and 4 bases from J, the junction kept 7 bases outside the gene matches. The V gene's germline CDR1 is MDHEN and CDR2 SYDVKM. CDR3 length: 14 amino acids. The chain's CDR3 is CASSPGLDRYEQYF. CDR3 DNA: TGTGCCAGCAGTCCGGGACTAGATAGGTACGAGCAGTACTTC. The full variable domain, in which reference TRBV28 and TRBJ2-7 provide the parts outside the CDR3, is DVKVTQSSRYLVKRTGEKVFLECVQDMDHENMFWYRQDPGLGLRLIYFSYDVKMKEKGDIPEGYSVSREKKERFSLILESASTNQTSMYLCASSPGLDRYEQYFGPGTRLTVT.

The V and J genes are TRBV7-2 and TRBJ2-7; D gene ambiguous. Trimming took 4 bases from V and 4 from J, leaving 5 bases between them. Germline CDR1 SGHTA, CDR2 FQGNSA. This CDR3 contains 11 residues. For the CDR3, the DNA is TGTGCCAGCAGCTCCGTATACGAGCAGTACTTC. Protein product: CASSSVYEQYF.

V gene TRBV7-9 combines with J gene TRBJ1-1, with D maybe TRBD1 (6 bases). CDR1 SEHNR and CDR2 FQNEAQ come from the germline V gene (reference sequence). The germline V and J ends were trimmed by 4 bases and 10 bases, with 22 bases remaining between them. This CDR3 comprises 15 residues. The CDR3 coding sequence is TGTGCCAGCAGCTCAATGTCGGATAACAGGGTAGGAGCTTTCTTT. Its protein product is CASSSMSDNRVGAFF.

In this sample, this clone turned up once. V gene TRBV19 combines with J gene TRBJ1-5; D is perhaps TRBD1 (6 bases). Deletions cut 5 bases from V and 1 base from J, with 18 bases between. CDR3 length: 17 residues. CDR1 is LNHDA and CDR2 is SQIVND in the germline V gene (reference sequence). The CDR3 DNA reads TGTGCCAGTAGTCGTGGCTTCAGGGACAAAAGCAATCAGCCCCAGCATTTT. Protein: CASSRGFRDKSNQPQHF.

This chain links TRBV6-2 or TRBV6-3 with TRBJ1-5, with a possible D match to TRBD1 (6 bases). Germline CDR1 and CDR2: MNHEY and SVGEGT. Trimming stripped 2 bases from V and 1 base from J, with 18 bases between. The CDR3 spans 18 residues. The CDR3 here is CASSYRTGSYRSNQPQHF. CDR3 DNA: TGTGCCAGCAGTTACCGCACAGGGTCATATAGAAGCAATCAGCCCCAGCATTTT.

The genes are TRBV4-3 and TRBJ2-7; no clear D gene. There are 15 residues in the CDR3. The germline gives CDR1 LGHNA, CDR2 YSLEER. Trimming removed 2 bases at V and 0 bases at J, with 11 bases between. CDR3 nucleotides: TGCGCCAGCAGCCAATCCCTTGTTTTCTCCTACGAGCAGTACTTC. Protein: CASSQSLVFSYEQYF.

This chain links TRBV6-2 or TRBV6-3 with TRBJ2-7, with 10 bases lining up with TRBD2. After removal of 6 bases from V and 2 bases from J, the junction contained 4 bases not matched to a gene. Germline V gene data show CDR1 as MNHEY and CDR2 as SVGEGT. This CDR3 spans 14 amino acids. The CDR3 loop is CASSGLADPYEQYF. In DNA, the CDR3 is TGTGCCAGCAGCGGACTAGCGGACCCCTACGAGCAGTACTTC.

As DNA, the CDR3 is TGCAGCGTATCCCAGGGTGGGAGGGAGCAGTACTTC. It specifies CSVSQGGREQYF. The V gene is TRBV29-1, the J gene TRBJ2-7; tentative D call: TRBD2 (6 bases). The CDR3 length is 12 residues. V lost 6 bases and J lost 7, with 16 bases in between. Germline CDR1 reads SQVTM; CDR2 reads ANQGSEA.

The J gene is TRBJ1-5, the V gene TRBV6-1; TRBD1 aligns across 7 bases. CDR3 length: 18 amino acids. Looked up from germline, CDR1 is MNHNS and CDR2 is SASEGT. V was clipped by 2 bases and J by 0 bases; unmatched bases: 10. The CDR3 here is CASSERTGKIYSNQPQHF. DNA of the CDR3: TGTGCCAGCAGTGAACGGACAGGAAAAATCTATAGCAATCAGCCCCAGCATTTT.

In this sample, this clone turned up once. This chain uses TRBV5-6 with TRBJ2-1; 11 nucleotides agree with TRBD2. The CDR3 loop spans 18 amino acids. Germline lookup yields CDR1 SGHDT and CDR2 YYEEEE. After removal of 0 bases from V and 7 bases from J, the junction contained 12 bases not matched to a gene. CDR3 sequence (DNA): TGTGCCAGCAGCTTGGGTATAGGGCTAGCGGGAGGATTTAATGAGCAGTTCTTC. It translates to CASSLGIGLAGGFNEQFF.

The V gene is TRBV10-1, the J gene TRBJ1-2; weak D call: TRBD1 (6 bases). The CDR3 totals 15 residues. Germline V gene sequence: CDR1 WNHNN, CDR2 SYGVQD (reference sequence). The V end lost 7 bases, the J end lost 3 bases, and 18 bases lay between the germline ends. The CDR3 spells CASMGRGRLHYGYTF. The DNA for the CDR3 is TGCGCCAGCATGGGCAGGGGCCGGTTACACTATGGCTACACCTTC.

The chain joins TRBV27 to TRBJ2-7; D is possibly TRBD1 (5 bases). This CDR3 has 13 amino acids. From germline, CDR1 is MNHEY and CDR2 SMNVEV (reference sequence). V shed 5 bases and J shed 6 bases, with 14 bases lying between them. The CDR3 loop reads CASSKDLQGEQYF. The CDR3 DNA sequence: TGTGCCAGCAGTAAGGACCTCCAGGGCGAGCAGTACTTC.

This chain links TRBV30 with TRBJ2-5; 8 nucleotides align to TRBD1. The V segment lost 1 base and the J segment 5 bases; nucleotides outside the gene matches: 3. CDR3 length: 13 amino acids. Per the germline V gene, CDR1 is GTSNPN and CDR2 is SVGIG (reference sequence). CDR3 residues: CAWSARGRETQYF. The CDR3, as DNA: TGTGCCTGGAGTGCCAGGGGGCGGGAGACCCAGTACTTC.

The rearrangement uses TRBV5-1 and TRBJ1-2, with a weak D call TRBD1 (6 bases). Trimming shortened V by 4 bases and J by 2 bases, and 12 bases separated the two germline ends. CDR3 length: 14 amino acids. Per germline, CDR1 SGHRS and CDR2 YFSETQ. CDR3: CASSTTTGNYGYTF. DNA for the CDR3: TGCGCCAGCAGCACCACGACAGGCAACTATGGCTACACCTTC.

The J gene is TRBJ2-7, the V gene TRBV7-6; TRBD2 agrees at 8 bases. The germline gives CDR1 SGHVS, CDR2 FNYEAQ. V shed 5 bases, J shed 5 bases, and the junction held 2 bases outside the gene matches. The CDR3 runs to 12 residues. The DNA of the CDR3 is TGTGCCAGCAGCCGGGGGGGGAACGAGCAGTACTTC. Translating gives CASSRGGNEQYF.

The chain links TRBV5-1 to TRBJ1-1; D uncertain. In germline, CDR1 is SGHRS, CDR2 YFSETQ. V dropped 4 bases and J dropped 10 bases, with 14 bases sitting between them. The CDR3 is 12 residues long. CDR3 nucleotide sequence: TGCGCCAGCAGCCCTGCGGGGTCGCGAGCTTTCTTT. The encoded protein is CASSPAGSRAFF.

This sequence joins TRBV9 and TRBJ1-3; TRBD1 agrees at 9 bases. The CDR3 length is 15 residues. The germline V gene encodes CDR1 SGDLS and CDR2 YYNGEE. V gave up 4 bases and J gave up 4 bases; unmatched junction bases: 6. CDR3 nucleotide sequence: TGTGCCAGCAGCAGCCGGGACAGGGAGGGAAACACCATATATTTT. It specifies CASSSRDREGNTIYF.

The chain combines TRBV3-1 (or the pseudogene TRBV3-2) with TRBJ2-3; 7 bases agree with TRBD1. The trim removed 7 bases at V and 4 bases at J, leaving 8 bases unmatched. The CDR3 totals 14 residues. The germline gives CDR1 LGHDT, CDR2 YNNKEL (reference sequence). The CDR3 loop reads CASTLNDRADTQYF. CDR3 bases: TGTGCCAGCACCCTTAATGACAGGGCAGATACGCAGTATTTT.

The chain recombines TRBV11-3 with TRBJ2-3; TRBD1 aligns across 7 bases. Germline V gene lookup returns CDR1 SGHNT and CDR2 YENEEA. Losses at the gene ends were 5 bases for V and 2 bases for J; bases not matched to a gene: 13. The CDR3 is made up of 17 amino acids. The CDR3 protein is CASSQQQGMPSTDTQYF. Here the CDR3 DNA reads TGTGCCAGCAGCCAACAACAGGGGATGCCCTCCACAGATACGCAGTATTTT.

In this sample, this clone turned up once. CDR3 sequence: CASSHKAQDEQYF. DNA of the CDR3: TGTGCCAGCAGCCATAAGGCCCAGGACGAGCAGTACTTC. J is TRBJ2-7 and V is TRBV3-1 (or the pseudogene TRBV3-2); D is uncertain. From germline, CDR1 is LGHDT and CDR2 YNNKEL (reference sequence). The CDR3 length is 13 residues. Trimming shortened V by 3 bases and J by 5 bases, and 11 bases separated the two germline ends.

This clone was counted once. The chain is built from TRBV5-4 and TRBJ2-1; tentative D call: TRBD1 (7 bases). The germline CDR1 and CDR2 sequences are SGHNT and YYREEE (reference sequence). The CDR3 covers 15 residues. Trimming removed 4 bases from V and 1 base from J, with 12 bases in between. CDR3 sequence: CASSVQGGSYNEQFF. The CDR3 bases are TGTGCCAGCAGCGTGCAGGGGGGATCCTACAATGAGCAGTTCTTC.

The gene calls are TRBV11-3 and TRBJ2-3; 9 nucleotides align to TRBD1. Looked up from germline, CDR1 is SGHNT and CDR2 is YENEEA. The CDR3 length is 15 residues. After removal of 5 bases from V and 2 bases from J, the junction contained 5 bases not matched to a gene. The CDR3 bases are TGTGCCAGCAGCCTCCGGGACAGGGTCACAGATACGCAGTATTTT. Its protein is CASSLRDRVTDTQYF.